The 24 T cell receptor beta chains reported below all come from one sample, sequenced in a study of blood T cell repertoires in COVID-19. Sequencing used immunoSEQ multiplex PCR; TCRdb keeps in-frame clones, though not all of them. The sample has 130,000 to 150,000 clones; approximately 81% are singletons. The sample comprised peripheral blood. The receptor set was obtained from a human donor in a cohort sampled during active COVID-19.

In its sample, this clone was seen a few times. J is TRBJ1-6 and V is TRBV2; possible D gene TRBD1, 5 bases. The V gene lost 2 bases and the J gene lost 3 bases, with 8 bases spanning the gap. Germline CDR1 reads SNHLY; CDR2 reads FYNNEI. This CDR3 is 15 amino acids long. The CDR3 loop is CASSEPRDYNSPLHF. In DNA, the CDR3 is TGTGCCAGCAGTGAACCCAGGGACTATAATTCACCCCTCCACTTT. Based on the CDR3 plus reference TRBV2 and TRBJ1-6, the full variable domain is EPEVTQTPSHQVTQMGQEVILRCVPISNHLYFYWYRQILGQKVEFLVSFYNNEISEKSEIFDDQFSVERPDGSNFTLKIRSTKLEDSAMYFCASSEPRDYNSPLHFGNGTRLTVT.

The rearrangement links TRBV15 to TRBJ2-3; D is ambiguous. The CDR3 runs to 13 residues. The V gene lost 0 bases and the J gene lost 10 bases, with 11 bases spanning the gap. CDR1 LNHNV and CDR2 YYDKDF come from the germline V gene (reference sequence). The CDR3 bases are TGTGCCACCAGCAGAGATCGGCTAGGAGCGCAGTATTTT. The encoded protein is CATSRDRLGAQYF.

V usage is TRBV20-1 and J usage is TRBJ2-1, with 11 positions matching TRBD1. V was pared by 3 bases and J by 7 bases, with 11 bases of the junction left unmatched. The CDR3 length is 16 residues. Germline V gene sequence: CDR1 DFQATT, CDR2 SNEGSKA (reference sequence). The CDR3 coding sequence is TGCAGTGCTAGTGACTGGACAGGGGGCTTAGTAAATGAGCAGTTCTTC. Amino acids: CSASDWTGGLVNEQFF.

The chain has TRBV6-5 and TRBJ2-2; D remains unclear. This CDR3 is 14 amino acids long. The V end was cut by 0 bases, the J end by 5 bases, with 7 bases between. Per the germline V gene, CDR1 is MNHEY and CDR2 is SVGAGI. The CDR3 bases are TGTGCCAGCAGTTACTCCCGCCGGACCGGGGAGCTGTTTTTT. Translating it yields CASSYSRRTGELFF.

The CDR3 loop reads CASSPPTASYEQYF. As DNA, the CDR3 is TGTGCCAGCTCACCCCCGACAGCCTCCTACGAGCAGTACTTC. This chain joins TRBV18 and TRBJ2-7, with D tentatively TRBD1 (5 bases). This CDR3 has 14 amino acids. In germline, CDR1 is KGHSH, CDR2 LQKENI. V dropped 3 bases and J dropped 0 bases, with 9 bases sitting between them. Full variable domain (rest looked up from reference TRBV18 and TRBJ2-7): NAGVMQNPRHLVRRRGQEARLRCSPMKGHSHVYWYRQLPEEGLKFMVYLQKENIIDESGMPKERFSAEFPKEGPSILRIQQVVRGDSAAYFCASSPPTASYEQYFGPGTRLTVT.

This clone was counted a few times. The V gene is TRBV6-5, the J gene TRBJ1-5, with TRBD1 matching 8 bases. In germline, CDR1 is MNHEY, CDR2 SVGAGI. V lost 7 bases, J lost 7 bases, and 6 bases stayed unmatched. The CDR3 consists of 13 residues. The CDR3 here is CASIMTGAQPQHF. CDR3 in DNA: TGTGCCAGCATTATGACAGGGGCCCAGCCCCAGCATTTT.

This clone was observed a handful of times. The chain carries TRBV12-3 or TRBV12-4 and TRBJ2-3, with 7 bases identical to TRBD1. This CDR3 spans 13 amino acids. V lost 4 bases to trimming and J lost 6 bases; unmatched junction nucleotides: 4. The CDR3 is CASSSQGMDTQYF. CDR3 in DNA: TGTGCCAGCAGTTCACAGGGGATGGATACGCAGTATTTT.

J is TRBJ1-5 and V is TRBV27; D gene ambiguous. This CDR3 has 12 amino acids. V was cut by 3 bases and J by 6 bases, with 6 bases left in between. The V gene's germline CDR1 is MNHEY and CDR2 SMNVEV (reference sequence). CDR3 sequence: CASSLLGQPQHF. As DNA, the CDR3 is TGTGCCAGCAGTTTGCTCGGTCAGCCCCAGCATTTT.

This chain connects TRBV5-1 to TRBJ1-3, with TRBD1 as a possible D gene (6 bases). CDR1 is SGHRS and CDR2 is YFSETQ in the germline V gene. V lost 0 bases and J 4 bases, leaving 14 bases between the germline ends. The CDR3 consists of 16 residues. CDR3 residues: CASSLVQQGAGNTIYF. For the CDR3, the DNA is TGCGCCAGCAGCTTGGTCCAACAGGGCGCGGGAAACACCATATATTTT.

The chain couples TRBV19 to TRBJ2-2; D not certain. Per the germline V gene, CDR1 is LNHDA and CDR2 is SQIVND (reference sequence). The germline V and J ends were trimmed by 4 bases and 0 bases, with 15 bases remaining between them. This CDR3 has 17 residues. CDR3 coding DNA: TGTGCCAGTAGTACAGGCCGGCAACTCGCGAACACCGGGGAGCTGTTTTTT. It is translated as CASSTGRQLANTGELFF.

The chain combines TRBV24-1 with TRBJ2-1; D possibly corresponds to TRBD1 (5 bases). The length of the CDR3 is 16 residues. Looked up from germline, CDR1 is KGHDR and CDR2 is SFDVKD. Trimming shortened V by 0 bases and J by 5 bases, and 13 bases separated the two germline ends. The CDR3 DNA sequence: TGTGCCACCAGTGATTTGCCCCGGGCAGGGCACAATGAGCAGTTCTTC. It is translated as CATSDLPRAGHNEQFF.

The gene calls are TRBV7-2 and TRBJ1-1; a weak D match, TRBD1 (5 bases). Germline V lookup: CDR1 SGHTA, CDR2 FQGNSA. The CDR3 extends over 14 amino acids. V was cut by 3 bases and J by 5 bases, with 13 bases left in between. The CDR3 DNA is TGTGCCAGCAGCTTTCAGGGCGCAGGTACTGAAGCTTTCTTT. Its protein is CASSFQGAGTEAFF.

The rearrangement joins TRBV5-1 to TRBJ1-3; 9 nucleotides agree with TRBD1. The CDR3 contains 17 residues. The germline V gene has CDR1 SGHRS and CDR2 YFSETQ. With 7 bases clipped from V and 1 base from J, the junction kept 12 bases outside the gene matches. For the CDR3, the DNA is TGCGCCAGCCGACCCGTACAGGGGGCAACATCTGGAAACACCATATATTTT. Its protein is CASRPVQGATSGNTIYF.

The rearrangement joins TRBV9 to TRBJ1-2, with TRBD1 identical over 7 bases. J lost 0 bases, V lost 5 bases, and 4 bases had no gene match. The germline V gene has CDR1 SGDLS and CDR2 YYNGEE. The CDR3 consists of 14 residues. The DNA of the CDR3 is TGTGCCAGCAGTATACAGGGGACTAACTATGGCTACACCTTC. Its translation: CASSIQGTNYGYTF. The variable domain in full, with the rest retrieved from reference TRBV9 and TRBJ1-2, is DSGVTQTPKHLITATGQRVTLRCSPRSGDLSVYWYQQSLDQGLQFLIQYYNGEERAKGNILERFSAQQFPDLHSELNLSSLELGDSALYFCASSIQGTNYGYTFGSGTRLTVV.

The gene calls are TRBV4-2 and TRBJ1-1; TRBD1 aligns across 10 bases. The CDR3 runs to 16 residues. J gave up 0 bases and V 1 base, and 2 bases lay outside the gene matches. Germline values: CDR1 LGHNA, CDR2 YNFKEQ. The CDR3 here is CASSQGQGAMNTEAFF. The CDR3 nucleotides read TGTGCCAGCAGCCAAGGACAGGGGGCAATGAACACTGAAGCTTTCTTT.

The chain combines TRBV5-4 with TRBJ1-2; no clear D. Germline V lookup: CDR1 SGHNT, CDR2 YYREEE (reference sequence). V lost 3 bases to trimming and J lost 8 bases, with 11 bases between them. CDR3 length: 12 residues. CDR3 coding DNA: TGTGCCAGCAGCTCTCCCGGGGTGGGCTACACCTTC. Translation gives CASSSPGVGYTF.

The V and J genes are TRBV7-6 and TRBJ1-4, with 8 bases lining up with TRBD1. V shed 6 bases, J shed 7 bases, and the junction held 22 bases outside the gene matches. Germline CDR1 SGHVS, CDR2 FNYEAQ. The CDR3 totals 19 residues. DNA of the CDR3: TGTGCCAGCAGTTCCTGGGACAGGTCGACTCACCGATCTAGTGAAAAACTGTTTTTT. Residues: CASSSWDRSTHRSSEKLFF. Together with reference TRBV7-6 and TRBJ1-4, the CDR3 gives the full variable domain: GAGVSQSPRYKVTKRGQDVALRCDPISGHVSLYWYRQALGQGPEFLTYFNYEAQQDKSGLPNDRFSAERPEGSISTLTIQRTEQRDSAMYRCASSSWDRSTHRSSEKLFFGSGTQLSVL.

The V gene is TRBV3-1 (or the pseudogene TRBV3-2), the J gene TRBJ2-5; possibly TRBD2 for D (6 bases). This CDR3 is 13 amino acids long. Per the germline V gene, CDR1 is LGHDT and CDR2 is YNNKEL (reference sequence). Trimming took 4 bases from V and 4 from J, leaving 10 bases between them. The CDR3 DNA follows: TGTGCCAGCAGCCCCGGGGGAGGAGAGACCCAGTACTTC. As protein: CASSPGGGETQYF.

This clone was counted between two and nine times. The rearrangement joins TRBV5-4 to TRBJ1-1; weak D call: TRBD1 (5 bases). Germline CDR1 SGHNT, CDR2 YYREEE (reference sequence). The CDR3 contains 12 residues. Trimming left V 3 bases short and J 4 bases short, with 7 bases between. CDR3 nucleotide sequence: TGTGCCAGCAGCTGGGGGGTCACTGAAGCTTTCTTT. The encoded protein is CASSWGVTEAFF.

A single count supports this clone. V is TRBV28 and J is TRBJ2-7, with 9 nucleotides matching TRBD1. The trim removed 5 bases at V and 5 bases at J, leaving 7 bases unmatched. The CDR3 spans 14 residues. Germline V gene sequence: CDR1 MDHEN, CDR2 SYDVKM. CDR3 sequence (DNA): TGTGCCAGCAGTCCGGGGACAGGGTGGGACGAGCAGTACTTC. Protein product: CASSPGTGWDEQYF.

The chain has TRBV3-1 (or the pseudogene TRBV3-2) and TRBJ1-3; 7 bases agree with TRBD1. V lost 8 bases and J lost 0; bases outside the gene matches: 4. Germline assignment: CDR1 LGHDT and CDR2 YNNKEL (reference sequence). CDR3 length: 14 residues. The DNA of the CDR3 is TGTGCCAGCTCCAGGGGGAACTCTGGAAACACCATATATTTT. It yields the protein CASSRGNSGNTIYF.

This rearrangement joins TRBV3-1 (or the pseudogene TRBV3-2) to TRBJ2-5; possible D gene TRBD1, 7 bases. The V end was cut by 7 bases, the J end by 5 bases, with 14 bases between. CDR1 is LGHDT and CDR2 is YNNKEL in the germline V gene (reference sequence). The CDR3 has 13 residues. CDR3 residues: CASTSRGAETQYF. DNA for the CDR3: TGTGCCAGCACCAGCAGGGGGGCCGAGACCCAGTACTTC.

The rearrangement links TRBV4-3 to TRBJ1-3; a weak D match, TRBD1 (5 bases). Deletions cut 1 base from V and 0 bases from J, with 13 bases between. Germline assignment: CDR1 LGHNA and CDR2 YSLEER. The CDR3 runs 17 residues. The CDR3 DNA sequence: TGCGCCAGCAGCCAAGGCCAGGAGGGACTCTCTGGAAACACCATATATTTT. Amino acid sequence: CASSQGQEGLSGNTIYF.

This clone was detected only once. The chain carries TRBV6-4 and TRBJ1-2; perhaps TRBD1 as D (6 bases). Germline V gene sequence: CDR1 MRHNA, CDR2 SNTAGT. The CDR3 is made up of 13 amino acids. The germline V and J ends were trimmed by 6 bases and 4 bases, with 12 bases remaining between them. CDR3 nucleotides: TGTGCCAGCAGCCGAGGGGGGGTCTATGGCTACACCTTC. As protein: CASSRGGVYGYTF.